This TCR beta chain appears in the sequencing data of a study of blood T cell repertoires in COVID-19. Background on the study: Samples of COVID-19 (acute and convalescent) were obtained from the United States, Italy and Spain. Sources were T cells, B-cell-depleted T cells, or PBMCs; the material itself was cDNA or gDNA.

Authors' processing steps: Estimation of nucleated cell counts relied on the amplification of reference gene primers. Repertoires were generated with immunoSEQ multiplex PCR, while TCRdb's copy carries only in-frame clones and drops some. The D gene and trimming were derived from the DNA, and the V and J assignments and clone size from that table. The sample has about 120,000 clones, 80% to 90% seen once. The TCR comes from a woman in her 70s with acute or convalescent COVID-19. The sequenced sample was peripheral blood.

The CDR3 DNA sequence: TGTGCCAGCAGTTTATTTTCAGGGTTTATCGAAGCTTTCTTT. This gives the protein CASSLFSGFIEAFF. This sequence joins TRBV27 and TRBJ1-1; weak D call: TRBD1 (5 bases). V dropped 1 base and J dropped 8 bases, with 14 bases sitting between them. The CDR3 consists of 14 residues. Germline values: CDR1 MNHEY, CDR2 SMNVEV (reference sequence).